Below, 19 T cell receptor beta chains from the same sample are listed, as sequenced in a study of OX40 agonist ivuxolimab in advanced cancers. The data were produced by immunoSEQ multiplex PCR, yet TCRdb's version contains in-frame clones alone and is incomplete. This table holds 60,000 to 70,000 clones, about 80% found once. This sample comprised CD4+ or CD8+ T cells sorted from blood, obtained in a trial of the OX40 agonist ivuxolimab. The receptors shown here come from an adult with an advanced solid tumor such as melanoma, head and neck, liver or kidney cancer.

The chain uses TRBV30 and TRBJ1-2; tentative D call: TRBD1 (5 bases). V was cut by 0 bases and J by 4 bases, with 9 bases left in between. This CDR3 is 13 amino acids long. Looked up from germline, CDR1 is GTSNPN and CDR2 is SVGIG (reference sequence). The CDR3 region has the DNA TGTGCCTGGAGTGTATGGGGGGGCTATGGCTACACCTTC. Its translation: CAWSVWGGYGYTF.

The V call is TRBV10-1, the J call TRBJ2-3, with a weak D call TRBD1 (6 bases). The CDR3 is made up of 16 amino acids. V lost 3 bases, J lost 7 bases, and 20 bases lay in between. Germline V gene data show CDR1 as WNHNN and CDR2 as SYGVQD (reference sequence). The CDR3 loop is CASSDEGGGRANTQYF. The DNA of the CDR3 is TGCGCCAGCAGTGATGAAGGTGGGGGCCGGGCGAATACGCAGTATTTT.

The rearrangement links TRBV19 to TRBJ1-5; weak D call: TRBD1 (5 bases). There are 18 residues in the CDR3. The V gene's germline CDR1 is LNHDA and CDR2 SQIVND (reference sequence). The V and J ends lost 5 bases and 2 bases respectively, with 22 bases between them. CDR3 DNA sequence: TGTGCCAGTAGTTGGGGGGACGGCGAGGGTCCTCGCAATCAGCCCCAGCATTTT. Amino acids: CASSWGDGEGPRNQPQHF. Based on the CDR3 plus reference TRBV19 and TRBJ1-5, the full variable domain is DGGITQSPKYLFRKEGQNVTLSCEQNLNHDAMYWYRQDPGQGLRLIYYSQIVNDFQKGDIAEGYSVSREKKESFPLTVTSAQKNPTAFYLCASSWGDGEGPRNQPQHFGDGTRLSIL.

The chain uses TRBV10-1 and TRBJ1-2, with a possible D match to TRBD1 (5 bases). Trimming took 3 bases from V and 4 from J, leaving 6 bases between them. This CDR3 is 12 amino acids long. Germline values: CDR1 WNHNN, CDR2 SYGVQD (reference sequence). The CDR3 loop reads CASSDGGYGYTF. In nucleotides, the CDR3 is TGCGCCAGCAGTGACGGGGGCTATGGCTACACCTTC.

The chain is built from TRBV4-1 and TRBJ2-1, with D possibly TRBD1 on 6 matching bases. The V gene's germline CDR1 is MGHRA and CDR2 YSYEKL. Trimming took 0 bases from V and 10 from J, leaving 16 bases between them. There are 15 residues in the CDR3. The CDR3 reads CASSQDFSRGWEQFF. The CDR3 region has the DNA TGCGCCAGCAGCCAAGATTTCTCCAGGGGTTGGGAGCAGTTCTTC.

The chain couples TRBV6-5 to TRBJ2-4; 8 bases are shared with TRBD1. Germline CDR1 MNHEY, CDR2 SVGAGI. After removal of 7 bases from V and 7 bases from J, the junction contained 6 bases not matched to a gene. This CDR3 has 13 residues. The CDR3 sequence: CASTGGLGNIQYF. CDR3 bases: TGTGCCAGCACAGGGGGCCTGGGGAACATTCAGTACTTC.

This rearrangement joins TRBV5-1 to TRBJ2-2; maybe TRBD1 (5 bases). V gave up 2 bases and J gave up 5 bases, with 7 bases separating them. There are 13 residues in the CDR3. Germline V gives CDR1 SGHRS, CDR2 YFSETQ. CDR3 DNA: TGCGCCAGCAGCTTCGCAGGGACCGGGGAGCTGTTTTTT. This sequence encodes CASSFAGTGELFF.

The chain couples TRBV5-1 to TRBJ2-7, with TRBD1 matching over 9 bases. Trimming cost V 4 bases and J 4 bases; bases outside gene matches: 6. There are 14 residues in the CDR3. Germline-derived CDR1 and CDR2 are SGHRS and YFSETQ. The CDR3 is CASSTGGGRYEQYF. The CDR3 nucleotides are TGCGCCAGCAGCACAGGGGGCGGTAGGTACGAGCAGTACTTC.

The J gene is TRBJ2-7, the V gene TRBV4-1; the D gene is possibly TRBD2 (5 bases). The V and J ends lost 2 bases and 2 bases respectively, with 10 bases between them. The germline gives CDR1 MGHRA, CDR2 YSYEKL. The CDR3 covers 14 residues. The CDR3 protein is CASSQIALAYEQYF. CDR3 nucleotide sequence: TGCGCCAGCAGCCAAATAGCACTAGCCTACGAGCAGTACTTC.

The V and J genes are TRBV9 and TRBJ1-6, with D unclear. The V end lost 0 bases, the J end lost 7 bases, and 5 bases lay between the germline ends. Germline V lookup: CDR1 SGDLS, CDR2 YYNGEE. The CDR3 length is 13 residues. The CDR3 here is CASSVGRNSPLHF. The DNA of the CDR3 is TGTGCCAGCAGCGTAGGTCGCAATTCACCCCTCCACTTT.

This chain links TRBV27 with TRBJ1-6; D is perhaps TRBD1 (6 bases). CDR3 length: 14 residues. Germline V CDR1 and CDR2: MNHEY, SMNVEV (reference sequence). V was clipped by 4 bases and J by 5 bases, with 9 bases between them. The CDR3 sequence: CASSSGTNNSPLHF. CDR3 in DNA: TGTGCCAGCAGTTCTGGGACAAATAATTCACCCCTCCACTTT.

The chain links TRBV7-8 to TRBJ2-7, with D tentatively TRBD2 (5 bases). This CDR3 is built from 13 residues. Germline CDR1 reads SGHVS; CDR2 reads FQNEAQ. V was cut by 0 bases and J by 6 bases, with 9 bases left in between. Written as DNA, the CDR3 is TGTGCCAGCAGCTTAGCTCCCGGGGTCGAGCAGTACTTC. It translates to CASSLAPGVEQYF.

The rearrangement links TRBV5-1 to TRBJ1-5, with a weak D call TRBD1 (6 bases). With 0 bases removed from V and 7 bases from J, the gap between germline ends came to 11 bases. CDR3 size: 14 residues. CDR1 and CDR2 from the germline V gene are SGHRS and YFSETQ. The CDR3 coding sequence is TGCGCCAGCAGCTTGGGGGGCAGGGGCCAGCCCCAGCATTTT. It specifies CASSLGGRGQPQHF.

As for this clone: The junction and the germline gene differ at one end; a read error may be behind it. Other DNA sequences from this sample encode an identical CDR3 as well. V is TRBV4-3 and J is TRBJ2-7; tentatively, D is TRBD2 (5 bases). The CDR3 runs to 14 residues. Germline CDR1 and CDR2: LGHNA and YSLEER. The chain's CDR3 is CASSPSGISYEQYF. As DNA, the CDR3 is TGCGCCAGCAGCCCTTCGGGGATTTCCTATGAGCAGTACTTC.

This rearrangement joins TRBV6-6 to TRBJ2-3; tentatively, D is TRBD2 (5 bases). V gave up 10 bases and J gave up 0 bases, with 11 bases separating them. The germline gives CDR1 MNHNY, CDR2 SVGAGI (reference sequence). This CDR3 comprises 13 residues. The CDR3 bases are TGTGCCACCGAGTCGGGAAGCACAGATACGCAGTATTTT. Its protein is CATESGSTDTQYF.

The gene calls are TRBV27 and TRBJ1-5, with TRBD1 identical over 11 bases. The trim removed 0 bases at V and 6 bases at J, leaving 4 bases unmatched. The CDR3 runs to 16 residues. Germline V lookup: CDR1 MNHEY, CDR2 SMNVEV (reference sequence). The CDR3 nucleotides are TGTGCCAGCAGTTTATCGGGACAGGGGGTCCTTCAGCCCCAGCATTTT. Translated: CASSLSGQGVLQPQHF.

The chain joins TRBV7-9 to TRBJ1-4, with 8 bases fitting TRBD1. The V gene's germline CDR1 is SEHNR and CDR2 FQNEAQ (reference sequence). Trimming cost V 2 bases and J 7 bases; bases outside gene matches: 6. This CDR3 region has 15 residues. CDR3 in DNA: TGTGCCAGCAGCTTAAATCAGGGGGCTACTGAAAAACTGTTTTTT. Protein sequence: CASSLNQGATEKLFF.

The chain uses TRBV5-4 and TRBJ2-2, with 13 nucleotides matching TRBD2. The CDR3 is 18 residues long. CDR1 SGHNT and CDR2 YYREEE come from the germline V gene (reference sequence). V gave up 3 bases and J gave up 2 bases; unmatched junction bases: 7. The CDR3 region is CASSSQLAGGPNTGELFF. The CDR3 region has the DNA TGTGCCAGCAGCTCTCAACTAGCGGGGGGGCCAAACACCGGGGAGCTGTTTTTT. The variable domain in full, completed from reference TRBV5-4 and TRBJ2-2, reads ETGVTQSPTHLIKTRGQQVTLRCSSQSGHNTVSWYQQALGQGPQFIFQYYREEENGRGNFPPRFSGLQFPNYSSELNVNALELDDSALYLCASSSQLAGGPNTGELFFGEGSRLTVL.

This chain links TRBV5-1 with TRBJ2-5; a possible D gene is TRBD1 (5 bases). The V end lost 0 bases, the J end lost 2 bases, and 11 bases lay between the germline ends. Per germline, CDR1 SGHRS and CDR2 YFSETQ. This CDR3 region has 15 residues. In DNA form, the CDR3 reads TGCGCCAGCAGCTTGGGGGGCAGGGCTCAAGAGACCCAGTACTTC. Translation gives CASSLGGRAQETQYF.